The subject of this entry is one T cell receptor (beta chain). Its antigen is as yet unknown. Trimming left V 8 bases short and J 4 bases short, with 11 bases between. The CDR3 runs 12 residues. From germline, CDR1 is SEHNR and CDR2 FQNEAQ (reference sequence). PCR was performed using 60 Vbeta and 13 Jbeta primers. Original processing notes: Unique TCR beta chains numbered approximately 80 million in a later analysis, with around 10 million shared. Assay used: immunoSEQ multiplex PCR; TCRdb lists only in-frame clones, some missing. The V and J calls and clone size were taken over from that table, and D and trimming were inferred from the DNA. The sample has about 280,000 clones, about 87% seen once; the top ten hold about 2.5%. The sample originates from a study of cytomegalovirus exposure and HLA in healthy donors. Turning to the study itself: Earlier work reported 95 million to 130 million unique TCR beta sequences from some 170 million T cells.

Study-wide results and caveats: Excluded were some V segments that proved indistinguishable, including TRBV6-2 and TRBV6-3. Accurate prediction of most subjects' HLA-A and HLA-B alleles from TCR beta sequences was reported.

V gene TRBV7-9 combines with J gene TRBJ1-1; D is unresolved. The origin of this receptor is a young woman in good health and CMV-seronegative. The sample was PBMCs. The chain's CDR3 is CASGRTGTEAFF. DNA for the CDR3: TGTGCCAGCGGCCGAACGGGCACTGAAGCTTTCTTT.